The clone carrying this T cell receptor (beta chain) was picked up a small number of times. The V end was cut by 2 bases, the J end by 6 bases, with 11 bases between. The V gene's germline CDR1 is SGDLS and CDR2 YYNGEE. CDR3 size: 13 residues. The data were taken from a study of blood T cell repertoires in COVID-19. Sequencing used immunoSEQ multiplex PCR; TCRdb keeps in-frame clones, though not all of them. The data contain more than 400,000 clones, about 90% of them singletons. The chain carries TRBV9 and TRBJ1-2; no clear D. This TCR was recovered from a man between 18 and 29 years old who had recovered from COVID-19. Sequenced material: PBMCs or T cells enriched from blood (not recorded which). CDR3: CASSVGREDGYTF. CDR3 bases: TGTGCCAGCAGCGTGGGGAGGGAAGATGGCTACACCTTC.